The following is a TCR beta chain sequence with its context. The source of the sample is a study of blood T cell repertoires in COVID-19. Authors' methods: Researchers report that nucleated cell counts were estimated from reference gene primer amplification. The assay was immunoSEQ multiplex PCR, and TCRdb's table has in-frame clones only and misses some. V and J calls plus clone size are reproduced from that table; the DNA served to infer D and trimming. The data show a few hundred thousand clones, nearly 90% seen once. Recovery among Cohort 3 donors was established by two negative PCRs, clearance, or symptom resolution. V lost 4 bases and J 8 bases, leaving 10 bases between the germline ends. The CDR3 is 13 residues long. Germline CDR1 SGHRS, CDR2 YFSETQ.

The TCR originated in a young woman who had recovered from COVID-19. The chain links TRBV5-1 to TRBJ1-6, with a tentative D call TRBD1 (6 bases). Sequenced sample: PBMCs or T cells enriched from blood (not recorded which). The CDR3 DNA follows: TGCGCCAGCAGCGTTCGGACAGATTCACCCCTCCACTTT. It is translated as CASSVRTDSPLHF.